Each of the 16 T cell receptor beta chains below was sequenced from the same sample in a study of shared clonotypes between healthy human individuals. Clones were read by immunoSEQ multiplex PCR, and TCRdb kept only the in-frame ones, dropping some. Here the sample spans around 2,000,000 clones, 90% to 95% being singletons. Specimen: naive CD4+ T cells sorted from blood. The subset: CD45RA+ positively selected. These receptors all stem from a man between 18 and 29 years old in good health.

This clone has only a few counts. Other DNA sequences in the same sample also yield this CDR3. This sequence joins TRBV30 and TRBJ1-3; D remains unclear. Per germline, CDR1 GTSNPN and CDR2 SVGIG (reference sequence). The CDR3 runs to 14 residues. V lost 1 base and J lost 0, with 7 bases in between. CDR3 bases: TGTGCCTGGAGTGGAGGGCTCTCTGGAAACACCATATATTTT. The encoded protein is CAWSGGLSGNTIYF.

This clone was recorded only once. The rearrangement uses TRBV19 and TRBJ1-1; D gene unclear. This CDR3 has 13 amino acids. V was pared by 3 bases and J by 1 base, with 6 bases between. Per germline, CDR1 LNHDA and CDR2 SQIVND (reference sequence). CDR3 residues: CASSMHGNTEAFF. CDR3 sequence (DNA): TGTGCCAGTAGTATGCACGGGAACACTGAAGCTTTCTTT.

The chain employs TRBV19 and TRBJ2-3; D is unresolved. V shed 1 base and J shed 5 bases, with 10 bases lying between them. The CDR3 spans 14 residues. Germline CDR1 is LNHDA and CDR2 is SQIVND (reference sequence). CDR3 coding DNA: TGTGCCAGTAGTATAGGTGGTTCGGGAGATACGCAGTATTTT. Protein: CASSIGGSGDTQYF.

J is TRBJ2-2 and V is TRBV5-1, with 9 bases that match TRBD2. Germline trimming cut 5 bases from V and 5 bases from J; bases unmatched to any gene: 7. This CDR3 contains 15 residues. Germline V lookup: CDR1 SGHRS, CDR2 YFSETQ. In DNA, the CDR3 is TGCGCCAGCAGGTCCGGGACTAGCAATACCGGGGAGCTGTTTTTT. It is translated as CASRSGTSNTGELFF.

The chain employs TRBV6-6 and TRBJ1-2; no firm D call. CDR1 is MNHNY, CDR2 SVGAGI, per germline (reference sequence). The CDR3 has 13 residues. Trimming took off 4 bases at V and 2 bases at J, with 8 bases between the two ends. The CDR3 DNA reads TGTGCCAGCAGTTTAAGGCTGAACTATGGCTACACCTTC. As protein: CASSLRLNYGYTF.

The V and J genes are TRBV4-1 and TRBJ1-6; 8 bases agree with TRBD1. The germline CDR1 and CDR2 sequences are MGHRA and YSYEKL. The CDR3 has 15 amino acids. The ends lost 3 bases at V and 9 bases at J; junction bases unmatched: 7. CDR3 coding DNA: TGCGCCAGCAGCCAGTCGACAGGGGCCGTTTCACCCCTCCACTTT. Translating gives CASSQSTGAVSPLHF.

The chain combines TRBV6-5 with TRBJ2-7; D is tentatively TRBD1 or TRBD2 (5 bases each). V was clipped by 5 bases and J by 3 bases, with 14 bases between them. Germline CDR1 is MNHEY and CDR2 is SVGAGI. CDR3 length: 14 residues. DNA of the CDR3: TGTGCCAGCAGTCCTTGGGGGACGGGCTACGAGCAGTACTTC. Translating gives CASSPWGTGYEQYF.

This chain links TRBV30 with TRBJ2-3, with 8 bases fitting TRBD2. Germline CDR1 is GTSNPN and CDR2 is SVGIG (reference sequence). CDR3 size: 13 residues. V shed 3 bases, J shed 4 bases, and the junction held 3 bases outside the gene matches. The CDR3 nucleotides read TGTGCCTGGAGCGGACTAGCCCCAGATACGCAGTATTTT. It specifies CAWSGLAPDTQYF.

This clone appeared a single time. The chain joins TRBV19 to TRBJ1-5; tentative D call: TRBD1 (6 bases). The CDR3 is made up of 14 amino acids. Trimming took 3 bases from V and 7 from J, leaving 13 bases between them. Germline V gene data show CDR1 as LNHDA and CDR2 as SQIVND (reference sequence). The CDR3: CASSIWGGGQPQHF. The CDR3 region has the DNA TGTGCCAGTAGTATCTGGGGAGGGGGACAGCCCCAGCATTTT. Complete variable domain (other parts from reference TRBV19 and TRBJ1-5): DGGITQSPKYLFRKEGQNVTLSCEQNLNHDAMYWYRQDPGQGLRLIYYSQIVNDFQKGDIAEGYSVSREKKESFPLTVTSAQKNPTAFYLCASSIWGGGQPQHFGDGTRLSIL.

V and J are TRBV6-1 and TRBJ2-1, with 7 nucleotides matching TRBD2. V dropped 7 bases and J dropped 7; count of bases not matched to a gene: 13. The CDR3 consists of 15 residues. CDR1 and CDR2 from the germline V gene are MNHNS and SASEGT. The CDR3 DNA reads TGTGCCAGCACCTCCCGGGTAGCGGGCAGAAATGAGCAGTTCTTC. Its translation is CASTSRVAGRNEQFF.

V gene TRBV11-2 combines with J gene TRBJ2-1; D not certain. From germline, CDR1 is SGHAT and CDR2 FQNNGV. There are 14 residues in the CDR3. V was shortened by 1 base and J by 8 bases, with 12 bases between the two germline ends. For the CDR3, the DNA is TGTGCCAGCAGCTTAGGGGCCATAGGGTATGAGCAGTTCTTC. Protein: CASSLGAIGYEQFF. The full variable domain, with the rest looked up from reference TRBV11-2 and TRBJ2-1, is EAGVAQSPRYKIIEKRQSVAFWCNPISGHATLYWYQQILGQGPKLLIQFQNNGVVDDSQLPKDRFSAERLKGVDSTLKIQPAKLEDSAVYLCASSLGAIGYEQFFGPGTRLTVL.

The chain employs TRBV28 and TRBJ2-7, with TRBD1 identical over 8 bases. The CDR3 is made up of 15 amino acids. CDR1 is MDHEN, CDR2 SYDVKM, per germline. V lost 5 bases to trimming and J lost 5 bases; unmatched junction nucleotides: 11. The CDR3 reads CASSPPQGALHEQYF. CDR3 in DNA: TGTGCCAGCAGTCCCCCTCAGGGGGCACTTCACGAGCAGTACTTC.

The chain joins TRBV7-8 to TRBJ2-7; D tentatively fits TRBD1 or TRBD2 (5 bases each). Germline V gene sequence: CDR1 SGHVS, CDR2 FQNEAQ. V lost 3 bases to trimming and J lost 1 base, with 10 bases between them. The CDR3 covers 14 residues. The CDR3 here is CASSLTTGSYEQYF. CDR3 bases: TGTGCCAGCAGCTTGACTACAGGATCCTACGAGCAGTACTTC. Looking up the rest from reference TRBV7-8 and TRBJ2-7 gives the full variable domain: GAGVSQSPRYKVAKRGQDVALRCDPISGHVSLFWYQQALGQGPEFLTYFQNEAQLDKSGLPSDRFFAERPEGSVSTLKIQRTQQEDSAVYLCASSLTTGSYEQYFGPGTRLTVT.

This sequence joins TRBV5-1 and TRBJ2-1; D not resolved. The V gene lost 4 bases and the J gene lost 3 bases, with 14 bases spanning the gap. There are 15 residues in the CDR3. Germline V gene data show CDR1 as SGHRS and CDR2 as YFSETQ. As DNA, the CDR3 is TGCGCCAGCAGCCGCTCGGACCGGCACTACAATGAGCAGTTCTTC. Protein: CASSRSDRHYNEQFF.

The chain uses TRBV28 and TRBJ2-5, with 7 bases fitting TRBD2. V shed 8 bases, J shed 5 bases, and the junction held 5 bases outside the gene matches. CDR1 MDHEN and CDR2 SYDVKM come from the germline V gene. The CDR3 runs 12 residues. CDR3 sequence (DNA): TGTGCCAGCGGCGGGGGAGGGGAGACCCAGTACTTC. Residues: CASGGGGETQYF.

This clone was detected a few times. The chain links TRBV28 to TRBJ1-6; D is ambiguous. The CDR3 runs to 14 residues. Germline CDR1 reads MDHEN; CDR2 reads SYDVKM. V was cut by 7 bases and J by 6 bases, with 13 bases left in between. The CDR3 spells CASTLARTNSPLHF. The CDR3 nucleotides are TGTGCCAGCACACTCGCACGGACTAATTCACCCCTCCACTTT.